What follows are 19 T cell receptor beta chains derived from one specimen sequenced in a study of response to subunit inactivated influenza vaccine. MiXCR, run by TCRdb on the RT-PCR reads, gives a single entry per CDR3 protein. Seen here are approximately 680,000 distinct CDR3 sequences, around 14% observed once, and the top ten hold around 10%. Sequenced material: PBMCs from blood, taken 11 to 12 days after vaccination. The source of these receptors is a man in his fifties or sixties who received an inactivated influenza vaccine.

V is TRBV12-3 or TRBV12-4 and J is TRBJ1-4; D uncertain. The CDR3 extends over 14 amino acids. V lost 7 bases to trimming and J lost 6 bases, with 15 bases between them. The CDR3 is CASTAGRVDEKLFF. The CDR3 nucleotides are TGTGCCAGCACCGCCGGGAGGGTGGATGAAAAACTGTTTTTT.

This chain joins TRBV10-2 and TRBJ1-2; 7 bases map to TRBD1. The CDR3 consists of 15 residues. CDR1 and CDR2 (germline): WSHSY, SAAADI. J lost 5 bases, V lost 6 bases, and 12 bases had no gene match. For the CDR3, the DNA is TGCGCCAGCAGCCAGACCTCGGGACAGATATATGGCTACACCTTC. This sequence encodes CASSQTSGQIYGYTF.

The V and J genes are TRBV28 and TRBJ1-1, with no clear D. V lost 9 bases and J 4 bases, leaving 9 bases between the germline ends. Germline loops: CDR1 MDHEN, CDR2 SYDVKM. The CDR3 covers 11 residues. The CDR3 here is CASNKFTEAFF. As DNA, the CDR3 is TGTGCCAGTAATAAGTTCACTGAAGCTTTCTTT.

This clonotype occurred many times. The CDR3 spells CASSYRLAGGPDTQYF. The CDR3 region has the DNA TGTGCCAGCAGCTACCGACTAGCGGGAGGCCCAGATACGCAGTATTTT. This chain connects TRBV7-2 to TRBJ2-3, with 13 bases fitting TRBD2. Germline values: CDR1 SGHTA, CDR2 FQGNSA. V dropped 4 bases and J dropped 4; count of bases not matched to a gene: 5. The CDR3 loop spans 16 amino acids.

This clonotype was counted at least ten times. The chain joins TRBV10-3 to TRBJ1-6; weak D call: TRBD1 (6 bases). Between the trimmed V and J ends, which lost 2 bases and 9 bases, there was a span of 11 bases. The CDR3 has 14 residues. Germline loops: CDR1 ENHRY, CDR2 SYGVKD. CDR3 loop: CAISEGQQGSPLHF. The DNA of the CDR3 is TGTGCCATCAGTGAGGGACAGCAGGGTTCACCCCTCCACTTT.

V gene TRBV24-1 combines with J gene TRBJ2-1; 8 nucleotides agree with TRBD1. The CDR3 is 15 residues long. Germline values: CDR1 KGHDR, CDR2 SFDVKD. Germline trimming cut 7 bases from V and 2 bases from J; bases unmatched to any gene: 6. CDR3 nucleotide sequence: TGTGCCACCAGCGCGGACAGGGCGCCCTACAATGAGCAGTTCTTC. Its translation: CATSADRAPYNEQFF.

This clonotype was detected only a few times. The chain couples TRBV7-2 to TRBJ2-1; no firm D call. The CDR3 consists of 12 residues. Germline V gene sequence: CDR1 SGHTA, CDR2 FQGNSA. V shed 0 bases and J shed 12 bases, with 9 bases lying between them. The CDR3 protein is CASSLAVFRQFF. The CDR3 nucleotides read TGTGCCAGCAGCTTAGCAGTGTTTCGGCAGTTCTTC.

The chain is built from TRBV27 and TRBJ1-1, with unresolved D. The length of the CDR3 is 14 residues. Trimming took off 4 bases at V and 0 bases at J, with 9 bases between the two ends. Germline CDR1 and CDR2: MNHEY and SMNVEV (reference sequence). DNA of the CDR3: TGTGCCAGCAGTTCAACAGCGGTGAACACTGAAGCTTTCTTT. Its protein is CASSSTAVNTEAFF.

This clonotype was seen ten or more times. The V gene is TRBV6-2 or TRBV6-3, the J gene TRBJ1-2; D remains unclear. Germline CDR1 MNHEY, CDR2 SVGEGT. The length of the CDR3 is 17 residues. V lost 5 bases to trimming and J lost 4 bases, with 23 bases between them. CDR3 coding DNA: TGTGCCAGCAGTCCTCCCTTAAGCCGGACGGTCTTCTATGGCTACACCTTC. It is translated as CASSPPLSRTVFYGYTF.

This clonotype has more than one count but fewer than ten. The chain combines TRBV20-1 with TRBJ2-1; D is possibly TRBD2 (5 bases). The CDR3 length is 12 residues. Trimming removed 2 bases from V and 15 bases from J, with 17 bases in between. Germline lookup yields CDR1 DFQATT and CDR2 SNEGSKA (reference sequence). Here the CDR3 DNA reads TGCAGTGCTAGAACGGGTGGGGAGACGCCGTTCTTC. Translating it yields CSARTGGETPFF.

V and J are TRBV5-1 and TRBJ2-7; 7 bases are a match to TRBD2. Per germline, CDR1 SGHRS and CDR2 YFSETQ. Germline trimming cut 0 bases from V and 0 bases from J; bases unmatched to any gene: 6. The CDR3 has 16 amino acids. The CDR3 nucleotides read TGCGCCAGCAGCTTGGGTCCGGCTAGCGGCTCCTACGAGCAGTACTTC. It specifies CASSLGPASGSYEQYF.

This clonotype was picked up a small number of times. V and J are TRBV12-3 or TRBV12-4 and TRBJ1-2; D is unresolved. V was cut by 6 bases and J by 3 bases, with 8 bases left in between. The CDR3 runs 12 residues. The CDR3 sequence: CASRRSYYGYTF. The DNA of the CDR3 is TGTGCCAGCAGGCGGTCCTACTATGGCTACACCTTC.

This chain connects TRBV11-3 to TRBJ2-1, with TRBD2 matching 10 bases. The CDR3 loop spans 15 amino acids. The junction had 6 bases not matched to a gene; V was cut back by 3 bases and J by 7 bases. CDR1 and CDR2 from the germline V gene are SGHNT and YENEEA. CDR3 in amino acids: CASSFSGGSSNEQFF. CDR3 in DNA: TGTGCCAGCAGCTTTAGCGGGGGGAGCTCTAATGAGCAGTTCTTC. Together with reference TRBV11-3 and TRBJ2-1, the CDR3 gives the full variable domain: EAGVVQSPRYKIIEKKQPVAFWCNPISGHNTLYWYLQNLGQGPELLIRYENEEAVDDSQLPKDRFSAERLKGVDSTLKIQPAELGDSAVYLCASSFSGGSSNEQFFGPGTRLTVL.

CDR3 in DNA: TGCAGTGCTAGAGATCGGTTTCGGGACAGGGGCTACGAGCAGTACTTC. This gives the protein CSARDRFRDRGYEQYF. The chain uses TRBV20-1 and TRBJ2-7; 10 nucleotides agree with TRBD1. The CDR3 totals 16 residues. J lost 3 bases, V lost 0 bases, and 8 bases had no gene match. Germline V CDR1 and CDR2: DFQATT, SNEGSKA (reference sequence).

The CDR3 region is CAGRTGNSPLHF. As DNA, the CDR3 is TGTGCCGGAAGGACAGGGAATTCACCCCTCCACTTT. This chain joins TRBV3-1 and TRBJ1-6; 8 bases line up with TRBD1. Germline assignment: CDR1 LGHDT and CDR2 YNNKEL (reference sequence). This CDR3 has 12 amino acids. V shed 11 bases and J 7 bases; nucleotides not matched to a gene: 4.

This chain connects TRBV9 to TRBJ1-1; D is uncertain. The CDR3 sequence is 12 residues long. V lost 0 bases and J 9 bases, leaving 9 bases between the germline ends. Germline lookup yields CDR1 SGDLS and CDR2 YYNGEE. CDR3 nucleotide sequence: TGTGCCAGCAGCGTAGATTCGGGCCAAGCTTTCTTT. Translation: CASSVDSGQAFF.

This clonotype was seen a few times. The genes are TRBV7-2 and TRBJ2-2; D possibly matches TRBD1 or TRBD2 (5 bases each). Germline CDR1 SGHTA, CDR2 FQGNSA. The V end was cut by 8 bases, the J end by 4 bases, with 11 bases between. The CDR3 has 13 residues. The CDR3 DNA reads as TGTGCCAGCGGTCGTGGGACCACCGGGGAGCTGTTTTTT. Translated: CASGRGTTGELFF.

This clonotype was observed many times. The chain links TRBV7-9 to TRBJ2-3, with TRBD1 identical over 7 bases. Trimming cost V 4 bases and J 3 bases; bases outside gene matches: 7. There are 15 residues in the CDR3. Germline CDR1 and CDR2: SEHNR and FQNEAQ (reference sequence). Here the CDR3 DNA reads TGTGCCAGCAGCTCGACAGGGTTGGGGACAGATACGCAGTATTTT. It encodes CASSSTGLGTDTQYF.

The J gene is TRBJ1-2, the V gene TRBV4-2; 9 nucleotides agree with TRBD1. Trimming took 8 bases from V and 6 from J; bases not matched to a gene: 1. Germline values: CDR1 LGHNA, CDR2 YNFKEQ. There are 11 residues in the CDR3. The CDR3 region is CASGQGNGYTF. In nucleotides, the CDR3 is TGTGCCAGCGGACAGGGGAATGGCTACACCTTC.